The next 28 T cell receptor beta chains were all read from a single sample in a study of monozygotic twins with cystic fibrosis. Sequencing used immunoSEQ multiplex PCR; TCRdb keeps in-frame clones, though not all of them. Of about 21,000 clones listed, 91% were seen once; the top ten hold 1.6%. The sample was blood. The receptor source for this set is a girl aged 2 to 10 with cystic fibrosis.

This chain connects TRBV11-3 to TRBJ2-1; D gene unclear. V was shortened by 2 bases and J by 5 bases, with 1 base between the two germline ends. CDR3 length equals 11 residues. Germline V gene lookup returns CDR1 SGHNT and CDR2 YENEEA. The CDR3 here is CASSLNNEQFF. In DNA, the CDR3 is TGTGCCAGCAGCTTAAACAATGAGCAGTTCTTC.

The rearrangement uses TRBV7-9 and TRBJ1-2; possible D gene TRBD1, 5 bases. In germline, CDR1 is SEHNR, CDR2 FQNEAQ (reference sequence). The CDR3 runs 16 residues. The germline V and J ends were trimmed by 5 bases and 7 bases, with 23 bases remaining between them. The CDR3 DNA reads TGTGCCAGCAGCCCGACCGGGACGGAGCCGTCGGGTGGCTACACCTTC. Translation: CASSPTGTEPSGGYTF.

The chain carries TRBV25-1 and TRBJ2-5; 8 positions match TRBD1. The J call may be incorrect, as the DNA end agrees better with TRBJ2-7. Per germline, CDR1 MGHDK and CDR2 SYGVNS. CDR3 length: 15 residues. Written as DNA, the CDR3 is TGTGCCAGCAGTGATCCCGGGACAGGCTTACGCGAGCAGTACTTC. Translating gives CASSDPGTGLREQYF.

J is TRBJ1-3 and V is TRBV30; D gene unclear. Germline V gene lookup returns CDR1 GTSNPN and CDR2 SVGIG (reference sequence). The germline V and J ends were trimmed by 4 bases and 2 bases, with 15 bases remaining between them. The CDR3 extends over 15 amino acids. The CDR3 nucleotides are TGTGCCTGGACAGAGGGAGGGTTTGCTGGAAACACCATATATTTT. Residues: CAWTEGGFAGNTIYF.

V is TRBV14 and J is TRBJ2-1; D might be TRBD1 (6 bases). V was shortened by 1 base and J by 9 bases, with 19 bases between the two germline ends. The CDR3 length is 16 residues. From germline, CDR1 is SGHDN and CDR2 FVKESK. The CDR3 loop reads CASSQGPGRTEIEQFF. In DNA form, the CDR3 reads TGTGCCAGCAGCCAAGGTCCGGGCCGGACAGAGATTGAGCAGTTCTTC.

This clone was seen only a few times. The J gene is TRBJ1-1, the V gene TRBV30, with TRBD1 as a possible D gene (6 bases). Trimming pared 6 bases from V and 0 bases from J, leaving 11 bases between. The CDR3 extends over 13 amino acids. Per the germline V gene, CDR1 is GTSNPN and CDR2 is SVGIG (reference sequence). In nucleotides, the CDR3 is TGTGCCTGTCATAACAGGGTGAACACTGAAGCTTTCTTT. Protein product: CACHNRVNTEAFF.

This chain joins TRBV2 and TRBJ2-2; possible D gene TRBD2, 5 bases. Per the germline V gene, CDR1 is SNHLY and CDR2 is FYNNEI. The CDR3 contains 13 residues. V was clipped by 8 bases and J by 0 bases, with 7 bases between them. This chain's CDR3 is CASGGANTGELFF. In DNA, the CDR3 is TGTGCCAGCGGAGGAGCGAACACCGGGGAGCTGTTTTTT.

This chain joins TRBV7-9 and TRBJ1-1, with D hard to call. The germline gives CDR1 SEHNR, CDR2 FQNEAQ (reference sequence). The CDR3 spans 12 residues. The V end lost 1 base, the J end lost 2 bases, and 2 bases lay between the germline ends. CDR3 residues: CASSLENTEAFF. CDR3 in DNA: TGTGCCAGCAGCTTAGAAAACACTGAAGCTTTCTTT.

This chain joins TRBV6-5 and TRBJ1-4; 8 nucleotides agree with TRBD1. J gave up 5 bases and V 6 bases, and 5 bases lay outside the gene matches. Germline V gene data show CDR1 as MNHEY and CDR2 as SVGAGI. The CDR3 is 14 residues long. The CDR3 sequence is CASRRQGPNEKLFF. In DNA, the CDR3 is TGTGCCAGCAGGAGACAGGGGCCGAATGAAAAACTGTTTTTT.

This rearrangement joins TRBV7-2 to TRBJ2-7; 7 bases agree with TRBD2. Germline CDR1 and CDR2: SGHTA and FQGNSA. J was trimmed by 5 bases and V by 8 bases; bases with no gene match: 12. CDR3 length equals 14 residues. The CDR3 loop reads CASGEGGSINEQYF. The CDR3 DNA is TGTGCCAGCGGGGAAGGCGGGAGCATCAACGAGCAGTACTTC. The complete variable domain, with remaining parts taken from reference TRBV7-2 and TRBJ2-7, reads GAGVSQSPSNKVTEKGKDVELRCDPISGHTALYWYRQSLGQGLEFLIYFQGNSAPDKSGLPSDRFSAERTGGSVSTLTIQRTQQEDSAVYLCASGEGGSINEQYFGPGTRLTVT.

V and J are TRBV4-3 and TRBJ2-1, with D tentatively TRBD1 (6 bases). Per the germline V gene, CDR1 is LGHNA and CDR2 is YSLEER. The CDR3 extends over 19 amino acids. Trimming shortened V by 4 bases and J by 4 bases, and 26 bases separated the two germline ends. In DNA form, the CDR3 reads TGCGCCAGCAGCCCCTTCTCCCTTGGGGGCAAGTTGGCATACAATGAGCAGTTCTTC. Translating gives CASSPFSLGGKLAYNEQFF.

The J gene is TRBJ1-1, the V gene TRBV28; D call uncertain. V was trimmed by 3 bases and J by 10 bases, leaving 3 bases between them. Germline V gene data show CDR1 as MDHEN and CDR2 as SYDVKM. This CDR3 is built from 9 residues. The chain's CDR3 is CASSFGAFF. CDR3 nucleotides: TGTGCCAGCAGTTTTGGAGCTTTCTTT.

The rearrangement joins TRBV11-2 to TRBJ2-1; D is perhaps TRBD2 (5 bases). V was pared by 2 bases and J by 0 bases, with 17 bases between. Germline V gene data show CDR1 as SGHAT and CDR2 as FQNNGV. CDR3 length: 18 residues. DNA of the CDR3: TGTGCCAGCAGCTTACCGAGAAGAGCGGATCTCTCCTACAATGAGCAGTTCTTC. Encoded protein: CASSLPRRADLSYNEQFF.

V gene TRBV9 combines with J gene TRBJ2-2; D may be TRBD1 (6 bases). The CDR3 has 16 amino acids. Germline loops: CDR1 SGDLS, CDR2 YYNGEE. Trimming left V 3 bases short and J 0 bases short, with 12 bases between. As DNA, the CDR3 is TGTGCCAGCAGCGCTACAGACAGGACGAACACCGGGGAGCTGTTTTTT. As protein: CASSATDRTNTGELFF. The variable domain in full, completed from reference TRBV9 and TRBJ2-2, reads DSGVTQTPKHLITATGQRVTLRCSPRSGDLSVYWYQQSLDQGLQFLIQYYNGEERAKGNILERFSAQQFPDLHSELNLSSLELGDSALYFCASSATDRTNTGELFFGEGSRLTVL.

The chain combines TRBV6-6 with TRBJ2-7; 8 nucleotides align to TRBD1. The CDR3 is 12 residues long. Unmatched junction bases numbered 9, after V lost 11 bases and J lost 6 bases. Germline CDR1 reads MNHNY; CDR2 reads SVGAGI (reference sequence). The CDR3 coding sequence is TGTGCCGGCCGACAGGGGTGGTGCGAGCAGTACTTC. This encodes CAGRQGWCEQYF.

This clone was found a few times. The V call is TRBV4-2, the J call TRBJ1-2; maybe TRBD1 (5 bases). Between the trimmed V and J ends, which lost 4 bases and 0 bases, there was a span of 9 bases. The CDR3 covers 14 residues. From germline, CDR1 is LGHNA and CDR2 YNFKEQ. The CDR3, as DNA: TGTGCCAGCAGCCGGACATTAGCTAACTATGGCTACACCTTC. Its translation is CASSRTLANYGYTF.

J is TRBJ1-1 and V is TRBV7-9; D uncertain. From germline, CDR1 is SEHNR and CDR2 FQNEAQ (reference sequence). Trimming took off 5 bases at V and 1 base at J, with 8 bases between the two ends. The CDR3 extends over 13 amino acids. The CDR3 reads CASSRTPNTEAFF. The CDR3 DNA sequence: TGTGCCAGCAGCCGTACACCGAACACTGAAGCTTTCTTT.

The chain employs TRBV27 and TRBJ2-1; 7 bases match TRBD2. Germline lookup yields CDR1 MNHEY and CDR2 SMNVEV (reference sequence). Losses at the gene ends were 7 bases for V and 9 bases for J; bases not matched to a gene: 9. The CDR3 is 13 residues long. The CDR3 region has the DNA TGTGCCAGCAAAGCGGGGACGCGGGGTGAGCAGTTCTTC. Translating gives CASKAGTRGEQFF.

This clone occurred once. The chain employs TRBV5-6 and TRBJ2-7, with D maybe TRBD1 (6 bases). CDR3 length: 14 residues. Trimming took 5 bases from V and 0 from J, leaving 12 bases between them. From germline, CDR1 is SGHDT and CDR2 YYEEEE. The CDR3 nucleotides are TGTGCCAGCAGTACAGGGCAGCACTCCTACGAGCAGTACTTC. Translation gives CASSTGQHSYEQYF.

CDR3 DNA: TGTGCCAGCAGGGACAGGGGGCACCCCACAGATACGCAGTATTTT. It specifies CASRDRGHPTDTQYF. V and J are TRBV6-4 and TRBJ2-3; 11 nucleotides line up with TRBD1. The CDR3 loop spans 15 amino acids. V trimming: 6 bases; J trimming: 2 bases; junction bases outside the gene matches: 4. Per the germline V gene, CDR1 is MRHNA and CDR2 is SNTAGT.

CDR3 loop: CASSLRGDGGNGYTF. CDR3 sequence (DNA): TGTGCCAGCAGTCTCCGCGGGGATGGGGGGAATGGCTACACCTTC. V usage is TRBV6-6 and J usage is TRBJ1-2, with D perhaps TRBD1 (5 bases). Germline V gene sequence: CDR1 MNHNY, CDR2 SVGAGI (reference sequence). The CDR3 is 15 amino acids. Between the trimmed V and J ends, which lost 5 bases and 6 bases, there was a span of 19 bases.

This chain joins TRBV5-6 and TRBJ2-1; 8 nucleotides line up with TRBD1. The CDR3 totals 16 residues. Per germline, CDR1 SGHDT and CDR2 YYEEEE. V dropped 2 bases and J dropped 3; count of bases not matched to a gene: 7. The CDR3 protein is CASSFLTGTGYNEQFF. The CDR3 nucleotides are TGTGCCAGCAGCTTTTTGACCGGGACAGGCTACAATGAGCAGTTCTTC. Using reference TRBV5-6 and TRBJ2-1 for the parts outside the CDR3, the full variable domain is DAGVTQSPTHLIKTRGQQVTLRCSPKSGHDTVSWYQQALGQGPQFIFQYYEEEERQRGNFPDRFSGHQFPNYSSELNVNALLLGDSALYLCASSFLTGTGYNEQFFGPGTRLTVL.

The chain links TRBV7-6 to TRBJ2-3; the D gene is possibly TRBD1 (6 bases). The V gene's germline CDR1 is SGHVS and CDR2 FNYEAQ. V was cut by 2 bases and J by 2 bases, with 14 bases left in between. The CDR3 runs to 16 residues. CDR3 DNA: TGTGCCAGCAGCTTATCTTCTGGACAGAACACAGATACGCAGTATTTT. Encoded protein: CASSLSSGQNTDTQYF.

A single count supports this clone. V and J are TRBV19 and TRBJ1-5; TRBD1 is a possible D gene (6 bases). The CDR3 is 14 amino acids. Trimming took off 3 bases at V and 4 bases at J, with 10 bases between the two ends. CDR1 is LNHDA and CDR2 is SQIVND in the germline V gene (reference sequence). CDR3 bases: TGTGCCAGTAGTATTGGGGGCTTTAATCAGCCCCAGCATTTT. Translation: CASSIGGFNQPQHF.

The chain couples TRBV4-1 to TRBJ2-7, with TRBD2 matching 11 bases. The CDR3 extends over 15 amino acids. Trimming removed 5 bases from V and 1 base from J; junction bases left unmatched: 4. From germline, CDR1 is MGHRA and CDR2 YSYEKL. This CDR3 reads CASSNIAGGSYEQYF. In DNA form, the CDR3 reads TGCGCCAGCAGCAACATAGCGGGGGGGTCCTACGAGCAGTACTTC.

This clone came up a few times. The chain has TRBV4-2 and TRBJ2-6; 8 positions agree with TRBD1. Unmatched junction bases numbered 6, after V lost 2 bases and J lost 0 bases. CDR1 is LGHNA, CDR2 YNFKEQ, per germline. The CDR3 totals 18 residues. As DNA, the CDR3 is TGTGCCAGCAGCCAACCGGGACAGGTCCTCTCTGGGGCCAACGTCCTGACTTTC. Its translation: CASSQPGQVLSGANVLTF.

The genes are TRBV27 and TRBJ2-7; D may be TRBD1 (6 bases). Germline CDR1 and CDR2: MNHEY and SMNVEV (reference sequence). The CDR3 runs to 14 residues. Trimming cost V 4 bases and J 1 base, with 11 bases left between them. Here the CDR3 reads CASSYRAGSYEQYF. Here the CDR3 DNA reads TGTGCCAGCAGTTACAGGGCAGGGTCCTACGAGCAGTACTTC.

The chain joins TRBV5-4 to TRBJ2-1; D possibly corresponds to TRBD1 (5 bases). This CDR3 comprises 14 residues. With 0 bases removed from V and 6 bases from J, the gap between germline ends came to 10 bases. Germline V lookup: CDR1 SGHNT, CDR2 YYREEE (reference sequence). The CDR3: CASSLEPGINEQFF. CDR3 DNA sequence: TGTGCCAGCAGCTTGGAACCAGGGATCAATGAGCAGTTCTTC.